This note documents a single T cell receptor beta chain sequence. The sample originates from a study of blood T cell repertoires in COVID-19. Study context: COVID-19 samples, acute and convalescent, were from the United States, Italy and Spain. The analysed material was cDNA or gDNA that came from T cells, B-cell-depleted T cells, or PBMCs.

Assay used: immunoSEQ multiplex PCR; TCRdb lists only in-frame clones, some missing. The sample contains over 200,000 clones, about 83% of which appear only once. Individuals drawn from under 30 US areas were roughly 18 to 89 years old. Sequencing was done on a sample of PBMCs or T cells enriched from blood (not recorded which). The source is a woman in her thirties or forties who had recovered from COVID-19.

The CDR3 loop reads CASSPGPSNYGYTF. The CDR3 DNA follows: TGTGCCAGCAGCCCAGGCCCCTCTAACTATGGCTACACCTTC. The chain couples TRBV11-3 to TRBJ1-2, with D hard to call. The germline V and J ends were trimmed by 5 bases and 0 bases, with 10 bases remaining between them. The V gene's germline CDR1 is SGHNT and CDR2 YENEEA. The CDR3 runs 14 residues. Complete variable domain (other parts from reference TRBV11-3 and TRBJ1-2): EAGVVQSPRYKIIEKKQPVAFWCNPISGHNTLYWYLQNLGQGPELLIRYENEEAVDDSQLPKDRFSAERLKGVDSTLKIQPAELGDSAVYLCASSPGPSNYGYTFGSGTRLTVV.